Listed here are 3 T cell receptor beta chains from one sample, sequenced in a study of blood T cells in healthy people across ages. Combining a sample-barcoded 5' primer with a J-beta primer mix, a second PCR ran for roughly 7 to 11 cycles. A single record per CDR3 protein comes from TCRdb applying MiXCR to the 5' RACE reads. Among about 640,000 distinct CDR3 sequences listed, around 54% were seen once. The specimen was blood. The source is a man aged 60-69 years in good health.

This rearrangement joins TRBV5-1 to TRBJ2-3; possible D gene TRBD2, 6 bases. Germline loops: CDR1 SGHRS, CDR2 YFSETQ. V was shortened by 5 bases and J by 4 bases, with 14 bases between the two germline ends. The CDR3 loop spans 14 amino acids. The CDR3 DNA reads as TGCGCCAGCAGTAAGGAACCGGGGGCAGATACGCAGTATTTT. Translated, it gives CASSKEPGADTQYF.

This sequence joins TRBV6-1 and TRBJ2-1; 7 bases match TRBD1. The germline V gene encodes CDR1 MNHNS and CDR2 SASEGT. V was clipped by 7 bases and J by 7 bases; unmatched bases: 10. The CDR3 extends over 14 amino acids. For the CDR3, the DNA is TGTGCCAGCATTCTCCGGACAGGCCCGAATGAGCAGTTCTTC. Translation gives CASILRTGPNEQFF.

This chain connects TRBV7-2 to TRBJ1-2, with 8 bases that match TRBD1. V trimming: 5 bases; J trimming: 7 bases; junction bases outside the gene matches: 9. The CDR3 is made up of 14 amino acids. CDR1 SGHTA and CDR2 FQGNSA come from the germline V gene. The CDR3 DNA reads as TGTGCCAGCAGCCCCGCAGGGGGCGTCGGTGGCTACACCTTC. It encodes CASSPAGGVGGYTF.